Listed below are T cell receptor beta chains from one sample, sequenced in a study of control samples from healthy donors and cancer patients. Here immunoSEQ multiplex PCR was the method, and the copy in TCRdb shows in-frame clones only, minus some. The table shows about 31,000 clones, with approximately 93% occurring only once. Input material: blood. These receptors were obtained from a man in his 60s in good health. CDR3s leave out the opening cysteine and the closing phenylalanine or tryptophan.

v_gene: TRBV5-5; j_gene: TRBJ1-1; CDR3aa: ASSFGGNTEAF
v_gene: TRBV7-2; j_gene: TRBJ1-1; CDR3aa: ASSFSGVNTEAF
v_gene: TRBV30; j_gene: TRBJ1-1; CDR3aa: AWTGGMNTEAF
v_gene: TRBV6-6; j_gene: TRBJ1-4; CDR3aa: ASSYPTVSANEKLF
v_gene: TRBV12-3/TRBV12-4; j_gene: TRBJ1-2; CDR3aa: ASSWGVEYGYT
v_gene: TRBV5-5; j_gene: TRBJ1-3; CDR3aa: ASNRQGLNTIY
v_gene: TRBV5-1; j_gene: TRBJ2-1; CDR3aa: ASSLFRTGDNEQF
v_gene: TRBV7-9; j_gene: TRBJ1-4; CDR3aa: ASTLSGATNEKLF
v_gene: TRBV11-2; j_gene: TRBJ2-3; CDR3aa: ASSLHRTRGITTDTQY
v_gene: TRBV6-5; j_gene: TRBJ1-2; CDR3aa: ASRTGGTYGYT
v_gene: TRBV7-9; j_gene: TRBJ1-1; CDR3aa: ASSSGQGTAF
v_gene: TRBV6-5; j_gene: TRBJ1-1; CDR3aa: ASRGQGRTEAF
v_gene: TRBV2; j_gene: TRBJ2-7; CDR3aa: ASSAQGGEQY
v_gene: TRBV13; j_gene: TRBJ2-1; CDR3aa: ASSLMGYEQF